Shown below are 21 T cell receptor beta chains from a single sample sequenced in a study of blood T cell repertoires in COVID-19. Assay used: immunoSEQ multiplex PCR; TCRdb lists only in-frame clones, some missing. Found here are roughly 190,000 clones, 87% of them singletons; the top ten hold 2% to 2.5%. The specimen sequenced was PBMCs or T cells enriched from blood (not recorded which). The receptor set was obtained from a woman aged 30 to 39 who had recovered from COVID-19.

This sequence joins TRBV10-3 and TRBJ1-5; the match to TRBD1 covers 10 bases. Germline V CDR1 and CDR2: ENHRY, SYGVKD. The V gene end was trimmed by 2 bases and the J gene end by 0 bases; junction bases not matched to a gene: 7. The CDR3 runs 18 residues. The CDR3 DNA sequence: TGTGCCATCAGTGAGCGGGGGACAGGGGCCTTTAGCAATCAGCCCCAGCATTTT. Translation gives CAISERGTGAFSNQPQHF.

This chain joins TRBV12-1 and TRBJ2-3; the table names TRBD2, a call not compared with the DNA. TRBV12-1 is reported as a pseudogene. The CDR3 covers 14 residues. CDR3 residues: CASSLVAWADTQYF. The CDR3, as DNA: TGTGCCAGCAGCTTGGTAGCGTGGGCAGATACGCAGTATTTT.

The chain carries TRBV19 and TRBJ1-5; no reliable D call. The germline gives CDR1 LNHDA, CDR2 SQIVND (reference sequence). Between the trimmed V and J ends, which lost 2 bases and 2 bases, there was a span of 10 bases. The CDR3 runs to 15 residues. The CDR3 spells CASSISEDGNQPQHF. The CDR3 DNA follows: TGTGCCAGTAGTATATCAGAAGATGGCAATCAGCCCCAGCATTTT.

The chain has TRBV7-9 and TRBJ1-1; 9 positions agree with TRBD1. Germline CDR1 and CDR2: SEHNR and FQNEAQ (reference sequence). The J segment lost 4 bases and the V segment lost 1 base, leaving 1 base of the junction unmatched. This CDR3 has 14 amino acids. CDR3 nucleotides: TGTGCCAGCAGCTTAGGGGACAGGGCCACTGAAGCTTTCTTT. Protein sequence: CASSLGDRATEAFF.

The chain recombines TRBV6-4 with TRBJ2-7; D remains ambiguous. The CDR3 is made up of 14 amino acids. Per the germline V gene, CDR1 is MRHNA and CDR2 is SNTAGT. V lost 7 bases and J 4 bases, leaving 17 bases between the germline ends. CDR3 amino acids: CASKDRHGSYEQYF. The CDR3 nucleotides are TGTGCCAGCAAAGACCGACACGGATCTTACGAGCAGTACTTC.

The rearrangement uses TRBV7-3 and TRBJ2-7; no firm D call. V dropped 1 base and J dropped 3 bases, with 7 bases sitting between them. Germline V gene data show CDR1 as SGHTA and CDR2 as FQGTGA. CDR3 size: 13 residues. CDR3 sequence reads: CASSLRLNYEQYF. The CDR3 DNA follows: TGTGCCAGCAGCTTAAGACTCAACTACGAGCAGTACTTC.

This clone was seen a few times. This chain joins TRBV7-8 and TRBJ2-5, with a weak D call TRBD1 (7 bases). CDR1 is SGHVS and CDR2 is FQNEAQ in the germline V gene. V shed 5 bases and J shed 1 base, with 14 bases lying between them. The CDR3 has 15 residues. The CDR3 coding sequence is TGTGCCAGCAGCCGAGGGGGCGGGGTCCAAGAGACCCAGTACTTC. This sequence encodes CASSRGGGVQETQYF.

The chain employs TRBV2 and TRBJ1-4, with D maybe TRBD1 (6 bases). This CDR3 has 14 residues. The V end was cut by 5 bases, the J end by 5 bases, with 12 bases between. CDR1 and CDR2 (germline): SNHLY, FYNNEI. The CDR3 nucleotides read TGTGCCAGCAGTTACGGTGGGGGCAATGAAAAACTGTTTTTT. It codes for CASSYGGGNEKLFF.

V usage is TRBV11-3 and J usage is TRBJ1-5; D possibly corresponds to TRBD1 (6 bases). V was clipped by 3 bases and J by 2 bases, with 11 bases between them. Germline loops: CDR1 SGHNT, CDR2 YENEEA. This CDR3 comprises 15 residues. The CDR3 DNA sequence: TGTGCCAGCAGCTTGGGCAGGGGTGGCAATCAGCCCCAGCATTTT. Residues: CASSLGRGGNQPQHF.

This chain joins TRBV12-3 or TRBV12-4 and TRBJ1-2; D unresolved. There are 11 residues in the CDR3. Trimming stripped 3 bases from V and 8 bases from J, with 7 bases between. The CDR3 protein is CASSFGKGYTF. In DNA, the CDR3 is TGTGCCAGCAGTTTCGGGAAGGGCTACACCTTC.

The rearrangement joins TRBV6-5 to TRBJ2-2; TRBD1 is a possible D gene (6 bases). The V gene lost 0 bases and the J gene lost 1 base, with 6 bases spanning the gap. In germline, CDR1 is MNHEY, CDR2 SVGAGI. The CDR3 has 15 amino acids. The CDR3 reads CASSYSGQNTGELFF. CDR3 DNA: TGTGCCAGCAGTTACTCGGGACAGAACACCGGGGAGCTGTTTTTT.

The V gene is TRBV7-8, the J gene TRBJ1-5; TRBD1 might be the D (5 bases). CDR1 is SGHVS, CDR2 FQNEAQ, per germline. The CDR3 length is 15 residues. V lost 5 bases, J lost 6 bases, and 17 bases lay in between. CDR3 bases: TGTGCCAGCAGCCCCGGCGGCAGGGCAGGTCAGCCCCAGCATTTT. Translation: CASSPGGRAGQPQHF.

The chain couples TRBV7-2 to TRBJ2-3, with TRBD1 identical over 10 bases. CDR3 length equals 15 residues. Germline loops: CDR1 SGHTA, CDR2 FQGNSA. V shed 3 bases, J shed 6 bases, and the junction held 6 bases outside the gene matches. CDR3 loop: CASSFSGQGQDTQYF. The CDR3 DNA is TGTGCCAGCAGCTTTTCGGGACAGGGGCAGGATACGCAGTATTTT.

This chain connects TRBV10-3 to TRBJ1-1; D perhaps matches TRBD1 (6 bases). Germline assignment: CDR1 ENHRY and CDR2 SYGVKD. CDR3 length equals 14 residues. V was cut by 0 bases and J by 4 bases, with 9 bases left in between. The chain's CDR3 is CAISESQGGTEAFF. As DNA, the CDR3 is TGTGCCATCAGTGAGTCACAGGGTGGCACTGAAGCTTTCTTT.

This clone came up a few times. The chain couples TRBV3-1 (or the pseudogene TRBV3-2) to TRBJ2-7, with TRBD1 as a possible D gene (6 bases). Germline CDR1 and CDR2: LGHDT and YNNKEL (reference sequence). V gave up 4 bases and J gave up 1 base, with 14 bases separating them. This CDR3 comprises 15 residues. CDR3 loop: CASSPGTQLSYEQYF. Written as DNA, the CDR3 is TGTGCCAGCAGCCCCGGGACACAGTTATCCTACGAGCAGTACTTC.

The chain recombines TRBV3-1 (or the pseudogene TRBV3-2) with TRBJ2-5; D might be TRBD2 (6 bases). Trimming shortened V by 3 bases and J by 5 bases, and 10 bases separated the two germline ends. Germline-derived CDR1 and CDR2 are LGHDT and YNNKEL (reference sequence). This CDR3 comprises 13 residues. The CDR3 protein is CASSHGGRETQYF. The CDR3, as DNA: TGTGCCAGCAGCCACGGTGGGAGGGAGACCCAGTACTTC.

V is TRBV9 and J is TRBJ2-2, with D tentatively TRBD1 (6 bases). Trimming pared 2 bases from V and 3 bases from J, leaving 11 bases between. CDR1 and CDR2 from the germline V gene are SGDLS and YYNGEE. The CDR3 is 15 residues long. CDR3 sequence: CASSVEQGDTGELFF. The CDR3 DNA reads as TGTGCCAGCAGCGTTGAACAGGGAGACACCGGGGAGCTGTTTTTT.

This chain uses TRBV7-9 with TRBJ2-7, with a tentative D call TRBD2 (5 bases). Germline V gene lookup returns CDR1 SEHNR and CDR2 FQNEAQ (reference sequence). The CDR3 covers 15 residues. V lost 4 bases and J lost 5, with 18 bases in between. The CDR3: CASSSLLGTTDEQYF. CDR3 DNA: TGTGCCAGCAGCTCACTACTAGGAACTACGGACGAGCAGTACTTC.

In this sample, this clone turned up once. The V and J genes are TRBV11-3 and TRBJ2-2; TRBD2 aligns across 8 bases. Germline V gene lookup returns CDR1 SGHNT and CDR2 YENEEA. The CDR3 length is 17 residues. V was pared by 4 bases and J by 5 bases, with 12 bases of the junction left unmatched. CDR3 protein: CASSSGWGQRGTGELFF. In DNA, the CDR3 is TGTGCCAGCAGCTCTGGGTGGGGCCAGCGGGGGACCGGGGAGCTGTTTTTT.

This chain uses TRBV19 with TRBJ1-1; TRBD1 might be the D (6 bases). The CDR3 covers 14 residues. V was clipped by 5 bases and J by 2 bases, with 12 bases between them. Germline V gives CDR1 LNHDA, CDR2 SQIVND (reference sequence). The CDR3 protein is CASSLGTSNTEAFF. The CDR3 nucleotides read TGTGCCAGTAGTCTAGGGACATCTAACACTGAAGCTTTCTTT.

V usage is TRBV20-1 and J usage is TRBJ1-6, with 10 bases fitting TRBD1. Trimming at V came to 3 bases and at J to 10 bases, leaving 6 bases not matched to a gene. Germline assignment: CDR1 DFQATT and CDR2 SNEGSKA (reference sequence). The CDR3 is 14 amino acids. The CDR3 DNA is TGCAGTGCTAGTCCCGGGACAGGGGACTCACCCCTCCACTTT. Amino acids: CSASPGTGDSPLHF.